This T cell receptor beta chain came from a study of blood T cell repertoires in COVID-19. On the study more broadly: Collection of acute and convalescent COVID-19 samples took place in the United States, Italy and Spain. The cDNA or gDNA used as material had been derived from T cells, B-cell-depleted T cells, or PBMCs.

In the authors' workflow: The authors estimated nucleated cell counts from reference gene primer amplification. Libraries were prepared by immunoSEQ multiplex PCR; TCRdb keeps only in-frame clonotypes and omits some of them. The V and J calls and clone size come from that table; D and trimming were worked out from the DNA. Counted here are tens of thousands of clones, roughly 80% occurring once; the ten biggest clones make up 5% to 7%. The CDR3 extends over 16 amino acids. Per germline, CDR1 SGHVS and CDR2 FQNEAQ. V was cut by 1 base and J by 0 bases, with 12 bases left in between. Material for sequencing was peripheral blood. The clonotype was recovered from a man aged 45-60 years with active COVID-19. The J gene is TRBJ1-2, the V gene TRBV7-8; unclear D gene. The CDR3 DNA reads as TGTGCCAGCAGCTTAGACAGCCTAATAACTAACTATGGCTACACCTTC. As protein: CASSLDSLITNYGYTF.